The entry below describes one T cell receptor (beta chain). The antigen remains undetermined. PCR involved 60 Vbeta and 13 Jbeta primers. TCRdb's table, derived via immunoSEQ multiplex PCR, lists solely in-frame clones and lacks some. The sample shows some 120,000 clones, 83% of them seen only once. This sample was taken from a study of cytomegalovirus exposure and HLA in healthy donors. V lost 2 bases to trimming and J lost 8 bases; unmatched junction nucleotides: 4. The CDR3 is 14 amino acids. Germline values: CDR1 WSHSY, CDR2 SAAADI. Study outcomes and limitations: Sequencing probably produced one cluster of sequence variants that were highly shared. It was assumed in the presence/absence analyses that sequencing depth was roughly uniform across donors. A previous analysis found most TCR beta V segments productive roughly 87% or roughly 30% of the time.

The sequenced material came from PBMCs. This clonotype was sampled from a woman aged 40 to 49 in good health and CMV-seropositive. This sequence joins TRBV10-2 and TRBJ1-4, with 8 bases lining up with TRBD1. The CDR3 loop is CASSEQGAREKLFF. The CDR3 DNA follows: TGCGCCAGCAGTGAGCAGGGGGCAAGGGAAAAACTGTTTTTT.